What follows are 3 T cell receptor beta chains derived from one specimen sequenced in a study of shared clonotypes between healthy human individuals. CD45RO-negative, CCR7-selected cells formed the naive CD8 fraction, which excluded terminally differentiated effector memory CD45RA+ cells. The method was immunoSEQ multiplex PCR; TCRdb's version includes in-frame clones alone and lacks a portion of them. The sample has 2 million to 2.5 million clones; over 85% are singletons. Sample: naive CD8+ T cells sorted from blood. Source of these receptors: a man younger than 30 in good health.

The chain links TRBV6-4 to TRBJ2-7, with D unresolved. V dropped 9 bases and J dropped 1 base, with 22 bases sitting between them. The CDR3 totals 16 residues. The germline CDR1 and CDR2 sequences are MRHNA and SNTAGT. The chain's CDR3 is CARGWVWRFWSYEQYF. The CDR3 region has the DNA TGTGCCAGAGGCTGGGTATGGCGGTTTTGGTCCTACGAGCAGTACTTC.

This clone occurred once. The junction differs from germline at one of its ends, possibly a read error. The chain joins TRBV11-2 to TRBJ2-5; no definite D call. The CDR3 covers 15 residues. Germline V gene sequence: CDR1 SGHAT, CDR2 FQNNGV. CDR3 in amino acids: CASSLEAVTQGTQYF. CDR3 sequence (DNA): TGTGCCAGCAGCTTAGAGGCAGTAACACAAGGGACCCAGTACTTC.

Comments on this clone: The conserved final phenylalanine or tryptophan is absent from the CDR3, which likely points to a read error. The genes are TRBV30 and TRBJ1-1; 9 bases line up with TRBD1. Germline V CDR1 and CDR2: GTSNPN, SVGIG (reference sequence). Germline trimming cut 5 bases from V and 1 base from J; bases unmatched to any gene: 2. The CDR3 contains 13 residues. CDR3 DNA sequence: TGTGCCTGGGGGGGACAGGGGAACACTGAAGCTTTCCTT. It specifies CAWGGQGNTEAFL.